Listed here are 19 T cell receptor beta chains from one sample, sequenced in a study of T cells in Graves' hyperthyroidism and ophthalmopathy. Amplification of TCR beta CDR3 regions was performed using RNA transcripts as template. Carried out on the TCR CDR3, a first-round RT-PCR used the HTBI primer set. TCRdb fed the multiplex PCR reads into MiXCR, producing one record per CDR3 protein. The sample has 490,000 or so distinct CDR3 sequences, around a fifth seen once. Sequenced input: blood. All receptors come from a woman in her 70s with Graves' ophthalmopathy.

The chain couples TRBV2 to TRBJ2-1; 12 bases map to TRBD2. Germline values: CDR1 SNHLY, CDR2 FYNNEI. The CDR3 runs to 17 residues. Germline trimming cut 6 bases from V and 4 bases from J; bases unmatched to any gene: 10. Here the CDR3 DNA reads TGTGCCAGCAGGGAGACTAGCGGGAGTCGGGAGTACAATGAGCAGTTCTTC. As protein: CASRETSGSREYNEQFF.

V is TRBV28 and J is TRBJ2-7; D is ambiguous. The germline CDR1 and CDR2 sequences are MDHEN and SYDVKM. The CDR3 totals 17 residues. Trimming took off 6 bases at V and 0 bases at J, with 21 bases between the two ends. CDR3 sequence: CASSPSLFFASSYEQYF. The CDR3 nucleotides read TGTGCCAGCAGCCCGTCCTTATTCTTCGCCAGCTCCTACGAGCAGTACTTC.

Here the CDR3 DNA reads TGTGCCAGCAGCTTACACAGGGGATCTAGCTATGGCTACACCTTC. This translates into CASSLHRGSSYGYTF. The chain links TRBV7-8 to TRBJ1-2; TRBD1 aligns across 7 bases. The CDR3 is 15 amino acids. From germline, CDR1 is SGHVS and CDR2 FQNEAQ. With 2 bases clipped from V and 4 bases from J, the junction kept 7 bases outside the gene matches. Combining the CDR3 with reference TRBV7-8 and TRBJ1-2 gives the whole variable domain GAGVSQSPRYKVAKRGQDVALRCDPISGHVSLFWYQQALGQGPEFLTYFQNEAQLDKSGLPSDRFFAERPEGSVSTLKIQRTQQEDSAVYLCASSLHRGSSYGYTFGSGTRLTVV.

This clonotype appeared a few times. V usage is TRBV30 and J usage is TRBJ2-7; D remains unclear. The CDR3 consists of 13 residues. Germline CDR1 is GTSNPN and CDR2 is SVGIG (reference sequence). Trimming cost V 7 bases and J 1 base, with 14 bases left between them. The CDR3 sequence is CALMPRMSYEQYF. The CDR3 DNA follows: TGTGCCTTAATGCCTAGGATGTCCTACGAGCAGTACTTC.

This clonotype was observed a handful of times. This rearrangement joins TRBV7-9 to TRBJ2-5; D perhaps matches TRBD2 (5 bases). V gave up 5 bases and J gave up 5 bases, with 15 bases separating them. Germline values: CDR1 SEHNR, CDR2 FQNEAQ (reference sequence). The CDR3 runs to 14 residues. The CDR3 DNA follows: TGTGCCAGCAGCCCCGACACGAGGAGGGAGACCCAGTACTTC. Amino acid sequence: CASSPDTRRETQYF.

The chain has TRBV5-1 and TRBJ2-1; 7 bases match TRBD2. This CDR3 spans 15 amino acids. Trimming took 4 bases from V and 8 from J; bases not matched to a gene: 12. Germline V gene lookup returns CDR1 SGHRS and CDR2 YFSETQ. The CDR3 is CASSPPRGSSDEQFF. The CDR3 DNA reads TGCGCCAGCAGCCCCCCTCGCGGGAGTTCCGATGAGCAGTTCTTC. The variable domain in full, with the rest retrieved from reference TRBV5-1 and TRBJ2-1, is KAGVTQTPRYLIKTRGQQVTLSCSPISGHRSVSWYQQTPGQGLQFLFEYFSETQRNKGNFPGRFSGRQFSNSRSEMNVSTLELGDSALYLCASSPPRGSSDEQFFGPGTRLTVL.

J is TRBJ2-1 and V is TRBV29-1; no clear D. Germline CDR1 SQVTM, CDR2 ANQGSEA. This CDR3 is 14 amino acids long. V was trimmed by 0 bases and J by 3 bases, leaving 9 bases between them. The CDR3 spells CSVEDPDGYNEQFF. The CDR3 bases are TGCAGCGTTGAAGATCCGGACGGCTACAATGAGCAGTTCTTC.

The chain employs TRBV28 and TRBJ1-5; 7 bases are shared with TRBD1. V was pared by 8 bases and J by 6 bases, with 7 bases of the junction left unmatched. From germline, CDR1 is MDHEN and CDR2 SYDVKM. CDR3 length: 13 residues. The CDR3 region has the DNA TGTGCCAGCCGACAGGGTGGGAGTCAGCCCCAGCATTTT. The encoded protein is CASRQGGSQPQHF.

The rearrangement links TRBV7-9 to TRBJ2-3; D may match TRBD1 or TRBD2 (5 bases each). The CDR3 extends over 13 amino acids. Deletions cut 5 bases from V and 2 bases from J, with 8 bases between. From germline, CDR1 is SEHNR and CDR2 FQNEAQ (reference sequence). The CDR3 protein is CASSPGPTDTQYF. The DNA of the CDR3 is TGTGCCAGCAGCCCGGGACCCACAGATACGCAGTATTTT.

There are a few counts of this clonotype. The chain employs TRBV12-3 or TRBV12-4 and TRBJ2-2; D is unclear. Trimming shortened V by 6 bases and J by 5 bases, and 19 bases separated the two germline ends. This CDR3 is 16 amino acids long. The CDR3 protein is CASRRETVTRTGELFF. As DNA, the CDR3 is TGTGCCAGCAGACGTGAAACAGTTACCAGGACCGGGGAGCTGTTTTTT.

This clonotype was found once. The junction departs from germline at one end; a sequencing error may be responsible. This chain uses TRBV7-7 with TRBJ2-5; D gene unclear. The V gene's germline CDR1 is SSHAT and CDR2 FNYEAQ (reference sequence). The CDR3 length is 13 residues. This CDR3 is CASSPHGSETQYF. The DNA of the CDR3 is TGTGCTAGCAGCCCCCATGGTTCTGAGACCCAGTACTTC.

The rearrangement links TRBV3-1 to TRBJ1-4, with D unclear. This CDR3 comprises 12 residues. V lost 3 bases and J lost 4, with 3 bases in between. The germline V gene encodes CDR1 LGHDT and CDR2 YNNKEL (reference sequence). DNA for the CDR3: TGTGCCAGCAGCCAGCTTAATGAAAAACTGTTTTTT. It translates to CASSQLNEKLFF.

The chain is built from TRBV28 and TRBJ2-7; D gene ambiguous. CDR3 length: 14 amino acids. Germline values: CDR1 MDHEN, CDR2 SYDVKM. Trimming left V 1 base short and J 0 bases short, with 7 bases between. CDR3 sequence reads: CASSLYGNSYEQYF. CDR3 sequence (DNA): TGTGCCAGCAGTTTATATGGAAACTCCTACGAGCAGTACTTC. Using reference TRBV28 and TRBJ2-7 for the parts outside the CDR3, the full variable domain is DVKVTQSSRYLVKRTGEKVFLECVQDMDHENMFWYRQDPGLGLRLIYFSYDVKMKEKGDIPEGYSVSREKKERFSLILESASTNQTSMYLCASSLYGNSYEQYFGPGTRLTVT.

The sample holds many counts of this clonotype. The CDR3 loop reads CASSLLGRASEGQYF. The CDR3 coding sequence is TGTGCCAGCAGTTTATTAGGCCGGGCCAGCGAAGGGCAGTACTTC. This rearrangement joins TRBV28 to TRBJ2-7; D uncertain. There are 15 residues in the CDR3. Germline assignment: CDR1 MDHEN and CDR2 SYDVKM. The V end was cut by 1 base, the J end by 9 bases, with 19 bases between.

This clonotype showed up many times. The genes are TRBV12-3 or TRBV12-4 and TRBJ2-3; 9 bases are shared with TRBD2. The CDR3 extends over 15 amino acids. V gave up 6 bases and J gave up 2 bases; unmatched junction bases: 6. CDR3 region: CASRTGLANTDTQYF. The CDR3 DNA reads TGTGCCAGCAGGACTGGACTAGCGAACACAGATACGCAGTATTTT.

This clonotype was seen ten or more times. CDR3 protein: CASSRRELTDTQYF. The CDR3 DNA follows: TGTGCCAGCAGCCGCAGGGAGCTCACAGATACGCAGTATTTT. This rearrangement joins TRBV6-1 to TRBJ2-3; D is possibly TRBD1 or TRBD2 (5 bases each). V lost 6 bases and J lost 2, with 12 bases in between. Per germline, CDR1 MNHNS and CDR2 SASEGT. The length of the CDR3 is 14 residues.

This clonotype was found many times. The chain links TRBV24-1 to TRBJ1-5; D unclear. The V end was cut by 6 bases, the J end by 2 bases, with 16 bases between. Germline loops: CDR1 KGHDR, CDR2 SFDVKD. This CDR3 region has 16 residues. DNA of the CDR3: TGTGCCACCAGTTTGGGTGGAATAATCGGCAATCAGCCCCAGCATTTT. This translates into CATSLGGIIGNQPQHF.

The chain uses TRBV18 and TRBJ2-1; possibly TRBD1 for D (6 bases). There are 16 residues in the CDR3. Germline lookup yields CDR1 KGHSH and CDR2 LQKENI. The V end was cut by 3 bases, the J end by 10 bases, with 22 bases between. The DNA of the CDR3 is TGTGCCAGCTCACCGCCAGGGACATTCCTAGAAAGGGAGCAGTTCTTC. It codes for CASSPPGTFLEREQFF. Together with reference TRBV18 and TRBJ2-1, the CDR3 gives the full variable domain: NAGVMQNPRHLVRRRGQEARLRCSPMKGHSHVYWYRQLPEEGLKFMVYLQKENIIDESGMPKERFSAEFPKEGPSILRIQQVVRGDSAAYFCASSPPGTFLEREQFFGPGTRLTVL.

The rearrangement joins TRBV20-1 to TRBJ2-1; no reliable D call. The CDR3 runs 11 residues. Trimming stripped 5 bases from V and 9 bases from J, with 11 bases between. Germline-derived CDR1 and CDR2 are DFQATT and SNEGSKA (reference sequence). CDR3 amino acids: CSAGPRAEQFF. The CDR3 DNA follows: TGCAGTGCTGGACCTCGGGCTGAGCAGTTCTTC.